This T cell receptor beta chain was observed in a study of regulatory T cells in long-lasting Graves disease. The CDR3 is 15 residues long. The germline CDR1 and CDR2 sequences are SGHTA and FQGNSA. Trimming pared 0 bases from V and 2 bases from J, leaving 11 bases between. Time point: newly diagnosed GD, antithyroid drugs for less than 3 months. PBMC RNA was the source of the TCR library. This clonotype was seen repeatedly, ten times or more. Construction of TCR beta libraries relied on iRepertoire HTBI primers and on Arm-PCR targeting CDR3 regions. From the multiplex PCR reads, TCRdb called clonotypes with MiXCR, one entry per CDR3 protein. The sample yields roughly 360,000 distinct CDR3 sequences, about an eighth seen once. The sample was also linked to a second study, of T cells in Graves' hyperthyroidism and ophthalmopathy.

The chain has TRBV7-2 and TRBJ2-7, with D maybe TRBD1 (6 bases). The receptor was derived from a woman aged 18-30 years with Graves disease. The material sequenced was peripheral blood mononuclear cells (PBMCs), taken at new diagnosis, from a patient treated with antithyroid drugs. CDR3 coding DNA: TGTGCCAGCAGCTTAGCCGGCAGGGGAACCTACGAGCAGTACTTC. Residues: CASSLAGRGTYEQYF.